Shown below are 27 T cell receptor beta chains from a single sample sequenced in a study of blood T cell repertoires in COVID-19. Libraries were prepared by immunoSEQ multiplex PCR; TCRdb keeps only in-frame clonotypes and omits some of them. The profile shows hundreds of thousands of clones, approximately 88% of them singletons. The sequenced sample was peripheral blood. All receptors come from a woman between 50 and 59 years old with COVID-19, enrolled during active disease.

The chain recombines TRBV3-1 (or the pseudogene TRBV3-2) with TRBJ2-2; 8 nucleotides line up with TRBD2. The junction had 6 bases not matched to a gene; V was cut back by 0 bases and J by 3 bases. The CDR3 consists of 17 residues. Germline V gene lookup returns CDR1 LGHDT and CDR2 YNNKEL (reference sequence). The CDR3 protein is CASSQERAGVYTGELFF. In DNA, the CDR3 is TGTGCCAGCAGCCAAGAACGAGCGGGGGTTTACACCGGGGAGCTGTTTTTT.

The gene calls are TRBV10-1 and TRBJ1-5, with 8 bases that match TRBD1. V was clipped by 5 bases and J by 5 bases; unmatched bases: 8. Germline V lookup: CDR1 WNHNN, CDR2 SYGVQD (reference sequence). The CDR3 contains 15 residues. In DNA, the CDR3 is TGCGCCAGCAGTCCCGGACAGGGAGAGGATCAGCCCCAGCATTTT. Translated: CASSPGQGEDQPQHF.

The chain employs TRBV3-1 (or the pseudogene TRBV3-2) and TRBJ2-3; D is ambiguous. Germline V gene sequence: CDR1 LGHDT, CDR2 YNNKEL (reference sequence). This CDR3 spans 13 amino acids. V was cut by 4 bases and J by 0 bases, with 5 bases left in between. The CDR3 nucleotides read TGTGCCAGCAGCCCGACTAGCACAGATACGCAGTATTTT. Its protein product is CASSPTSTDTQYF.

The DNA of the CDR3 is TGCGCCAGCAGCTTGGGGGCCGTGGGCGTGGACAATGAGCAGTTCTTC. Its translation: CASSLGAVGVDNEQFF. The chain links TRBV5-1 to TRBJ2-1; no reliable D call. Germline-derived CDR1 and CDR2 are SGHRS and YFSETQ. The V and J ends lost 0 bases and 5 bases respectively, with 15 bases between them. The CDR3 spans 16 residues.

The rearrangement links TRBV11-3 to TRBJ1-2; 7 bases fit TRBD1. V lost 0 bases to trimming and J lost 6 bases; unmatched junction nucleotides: 4. The CDR3 has 14 residues. Germline V gene lookup returns CDR1 SGHNT and CDR2 YENEEA. The CDR3 loop is CASSLDGRGDGYTF. In DNA, the CDR3 is TGTGCCAGCAGCTTAGACGGCAGGGGGGATGGCTACACCTTC.

The CDR3 bases are TGTGCCACCAGCAGAGGGACAGGGGGAATCGTCGAGCAGTACTTC. This sequence encodes CATSRGTGGIVEQYF. The rearrangement uses TRBV15 and TRBJ2-7; 10 bases map to TRBD1. J was trimmed by 6 bases and V by 1 base; bases with no gene match: 6. From germline, CDR1 is LNHNV and CDR2 YYDKDF (reference sequence). The length of the CDR3 is 15 residues.

The J gene is TRBJ2-7, the V gene TRBV29-1, with D unclear. The CDR3 sequence is 13 residues long. Trimming removed 0 bases at V and 2 bases at J, with 8 bases between. CDR1 is SQVTM, CDR2 ANQGSEA, per germline. CDR3 DNA: TGCAGCGTTGAAGACAGGATTACCTACGAGCAGTACTTC. Amino acid sequence: CSVEDRITYEQYF.

CDR3: CATSRDERINYGYTF. The CDR3 DNA follows: TGTGCCACCAGCAGAGATGAGCGGATAAACTATGGCTACACCTTC. The chain joins TRBV15 to TRBJ1-2; D is ambiguous. CDR1 is LNHNV and CDR2 is YYDKDF in the germline V gene (reference sequence). Trimming took off 0 bases at V and 2 bases at J, with 10 bases between the two ends. The CDR3 is 15 amino acids.

This chain links TRBV5-1 with TRBJ2-6, with D possibly being TRBD2 (5 bases). The CDR3 sequence is 15 residues long. The V end was cut by 2 bases, the J end by 4 bases, with 10 bases between. Germline V gives CDR1 SGHRS, CDR2 YFSETQ. This CDR3 is CASSFEGFGANVLTF. Written as DNA, the CDR3 is TGCGCCAGCAGCTTTGAGGGCTTCGGGGCCAACGTCCTGACTTTC.

The chain combines TRBV11-3 with TRBJ1-1; no clear D. The V end was cut by 2 bases, the J end by 1 base, with 5 bases between. The CDR3 is 13 amino acids. The germline CDR1 and CDR2 sequences are SGHNT and YENEEA. The CDR3 spells CASSLWANTEAFF. As DNA, the CDR3 is TGTGCCAGCAGCTTATGGGCGAACACTGAAGCTTTCTTT.

This clone was seen only a few times. This chain uses TRBV11-2 with TRBJ1-5, with D unclear. Trimming cost V 1 base and J 0 bases, with 7 bases left between them. Germline loops: CDR1 SGHAT, CDR2 FQNNGV. CDR3 length: 15 amino acids. The CDR3 protein is CASSLGQYSNQPQHF. CDR3 nucleotides: TGTGCCAGCAGCTTAGGCCAGTATAGCAATCAGCCCCAGCATTTT.

V is TRBV11-2 and J is TRBJ2-2, with 12 nucleotides matching TRBD2. Germline V lookup: CDR1 SGHAT, CDR2 FQNNGV. After removal of 4 bases from V and 8 bases from J, the junction contained 5 bases not matched to a gene. The CDR3 consists of 15 residues. CDR3 sequence: CASSSRTSGVGELFF. The CDR3 region has the DNA TGTGCCAGCAGCTCGAGGACTAGCGGGGTAGGGGAGCTGTTTTTT.

This chain joins TRBV30 and TRBJ1-4, with 7 positions matching TRBD1. CDR1 GTSNPN and CDR2 SVGIG come from the germline V gene (reference sequence). The V gene end was trimmed by 3 bases and the J gene end by 4 bases; junction bases not matched to a gene: 17. CDR3 length equals 18 residues. The CDR3: CAWSVDPGTVRDNEKLFF. CDR3 nucleotides: TGTGCCTGGAGCGTAGACCCCGGGACAGTCAGAGATAATGAAAAACTGTTTTTT.

This sequence joins TRBV6-5 and TRBJ1-2, with D unresolved. Germline-derived CDR1 and CDR2 are MNHEY and SVGAGI. The CDR3 spans 14 residues. Trimming removed 2 bases from V and 6 bases from J, with 13 bases in between. This CDR3 is CASSYDQSGNGYTF. The CDR3, as DNA: TGTGCCAGCAGTTACGATCAGAGCGGGAATGGCTACACCTTC.

The chain is built from TRBV9 and TRBJ2-3, with 8 bases lining up with TRBD2. The V gene end was trimmed by 0 bases and the J gene end by 11 bases; junction bases not matched to a gene: 8. The CDR3 loop spans 14 amino acids. Germline values: CDR1 SGDLS, CDR2 YYNGEE. CDR3 bases: TGTGCCAGCAGCGTAGCGGGGGGGCTTTTGGGGCAGTATTTT. It translates to CASSVAGGLLGQYF.

Only one count was recorded for this clone. The chain employs TRBV27 and TRBJ2-1; possibly TRBD1 for D (5 bases). Germline CDR1 reads MNHEY; CDR2 reads SMNVEV (reference sequence). There are 15 residues in the CDR3. With 1 base removed from V and 6 bases from J, the gap between germline ends came to 13 bases. Here the CDR3 reads CASSLFSGNPNEQFF. The CDR3 DNA reads TGTGCCAGCAGTTTATTTTCAGGGAACCCCAATGAGCAGTTCTTC.

This chain uses TRBV11-2 with TRBJ2-7; the match to TRBD2 covers 13 bases. V lost 5 bases and J lost 4; bases outside the gene matches: 2. Germline V gene lookup returns CDR1 SGHAT and CDR2 FQNNGV. The CDR3 contains 14 residues. The CDR3 region is CASSPGLAGYEQYF. CDR3 nucleotides: TGTGCCAGCAGCCCGGGACTAGCGGGATACGAGCAGTACTTC.

This chain links TRBV11-3 with TRBJ1-5, with D maybe TRBD1 (6 bases). V lost 3 bases to trimming and J lost 4 bases, with 13 bases between them. The CDR3 totals 15 residues. CDR1 SGHNT and CDR2 YENEEA come from the germline V gene. The CDR3 here is CASSFSDRSNQPQHF. For the CDR3, the DNA is TGTGCCAGCAGCTTCTCCGACAGGTCAAATCAGCCCCAGCATTTT.

This clone was recorded a few times. For the CDR3, the DNA is TGTGCCAGCAGCTTTCCAAATAACTATGGCTACACCTTC. Translated: CASSFPNNYGYTF. The chain combines TRBV5-5 with TRBJ1-2; D is unresolved. This CDR3 is built from 13 residues. The germline V gene encodes CDR1 SGHKS and CDR2 YYEKEE (reference sequence). The V end was cut by 2 bases, the J end by 1 base, with 6 bases between.

The chain combines TRBV6-5 with TRBJ1-3; 7 bases are a match to TRBD1. The CDR3 consists of 14 residues. Germline CDR1 reads MNHEY; CDR2 reads SVGAGI. With 4 bases clipped from V and 4 bases from J, the junction kept 4 bases outside the gene matches. CDR3 protein: CASSSTRGGNTIYF. CDR3 DNA: TGTGCCAGCAGTTCCACCAGGGGGGGAAACACCATATATTTT.

This clone was picked up one time. The rearrangement joins TRBV7-2 to TRBJ1-1; D is perhaps TRBD1 (5 bases). Germline V CDR1 and CDR2: SGHTA, FQGNSA. V lost 5 bases to trimming and J lost 6 bases, with 13 bases between them. The CDR3 is 13 residues long. CDR3 sequence: CASSPGWGAEAFF. As DNA, the CDR3 is TGTGCCAGCAGCCCAGGGTGGGGGGCTGAAGCTTTCTTT.

The rearrangement links TRBV19 to TRBJ1-5, with D possibly matching TRBD1 (5 bases). The germline V gene encodes CDR1 LNHDA and CDR2 SQIVND (reference sequence). The CDR3 length is 15 residues. Trimming stripped 3 bases from V and 3 bases from J, with 12 bases between. In DNA form, the CDR3 reads TGTGCCAGTAGTATTGGTGGAGGGGACAATCAGCCCCAGCATTTT. Its protein product is CASSIGGGDNQPQHF.

CDR3 DNA: TGTGCCAGCAGTTTATCAGCCCTCTATGGCTACACCTTC. Translation: CASSLSALYGYTF. The chain joins TRBV27 to TRBJ1-2, with unresolved D. V dropped 0 bases and J dropped 4 bases, with 6 bases sitting between them. CDR3 length equals 13 residues. The germline CDR1 and CDR2 sequences are MNHEY and SMNVEV (reference sequence).

The J gene is TRBJ1-2, the V gene TRBV28; D is perhaps TRBD1 (6 bases). The CDR3 extends over 14 amino acids. Germline loops: CDR1 MDHEN, CDR2 SYDVKM. V was pared by 2 bases and J by 10 bases, with 17 bases between. In DNA, the CDR3 is TGTGCCAGCAGTTTAGGATTAGGGGGTCTTGACTACACCTTC. This sequence encodes CASSLGLGGLDYTF.

This chain links TRBV28 with TRBJ2-7; possibly TRBD2 for D (6 bases). Per germline, CDR1 MDHEN and CDR2 SYDVKM. There are 16 residues in the CDR3. Trimming left V 3 bases short and J 3 bases short, with 18 bases between. The DNA of the CDR3 is TGTGCCAGCAGTTTGGAGGGGCGGGGCCCGAGCTACGAGCAGTACTTC. Translation gives CASSLEGRGPSYEQYF.

The chain joins TRBV6-5 to TRBJ1-1; 9 nucleotides agree with TRBD1. The germline V gene has CDR1 MNHEY and CDR2 SVGAGI. Losses at the gene ends were 7 bases for V and 3 bases for J; bases not matched to a gene: 3. CDR3 length: 13 residues. CDR3 in DNA: TGTGCCAGCACCTGGGACAGGGACACTGAAGCTTTCTTT. Amino acids: CASTWDRDTEAFF.

The V and J genes are TRBV28 and TRBJ1-2; TRBD1 might be the D (6 bases). The CDR3 length is 15 residues. Trimming pared 5 bases from V and 0 bases from J, leaving 13 bases between. Germline CDR1 is MDHEN and CDR2 is SYDVKM. CDR3 coding DNA: TGTGCCAGCAGTCCCCAACAGGGCCCTAACTATGGCTACACCTTC. This translates into CASSPQQGPNYGYTF.